This T cell receptor beta chain is drawn from a study of T cell responses to AZD1222 COVID-19 vaccine. Study-wide results and limits: Across spike, vaccine-associated CD4 TCRs were found, dominant at 160-218 and 743-854. Epitopes outside B.1.351 and B.1.1.7 mutated regions reportedly drew nearly half of spike TCRs.

Method: immunoSEQ multiplex PCR; TCRdb's copy keeps in-frame clones and lacks some. The sample has about 82,000 clones; 80% to 95% are singletons. The CDR3 sequence is 14 residues long. J gave up 7 bases and V 6 bases, and 4 bases lay outside the gene matches. Germline CDR1 ENHRY, CDR2 SYGVKD. About this clone itself: Its antigen is unknown.

Sample: peripheral blood, taken 28 days after the second AZD1222 dose. This TCR derives from an adult who received the AZD1222 COVID-19 vaccine. V gene TRBV10-3 combines with J gene TRBJ1-4; 11 bases fit TRBD1. CDR3 bases: TGTGCCATCAGAGATGGGACAGGGGGTGAAAAACTGTTTTTT. The encoded protein is CAIRDGTGGEKLFF.